A selection of T cell receptor beta chains follows, all from one sample in a study of T cell changes during pregnancy in multiple sclerosis. The repertoire was sequenced with immunoSEQ multiplex PCR; TCRdb's copy has only in-frame clones and lacks some. The sample shows fewer than 110,000 clones, more than 85% of them seen only once. The sequenced sample was peripheral blood, obtained in the second trimester of pregnancy. The receptors come from a female donor with multiple sclerosis, enrolled in a pregnancy study. CDR3s include the opening cysteine and the closing phenylalanine or tryptophan.

v_call	j_call	cdr3_aa
TRBV5-6	TRBJ2-3	CASSLVAGGSADTQYF
TRBV30	TRBJ2-1	CAWSLVRGTYNEQFF
TRBV29-1	TRBJ2-2	CSVRSNTGELFF
TRBV28	TRBJ2-1	CASGLVTGLYNEQFF
TRBV27	TRBJ2-1	CASSLPGNEQFF
TRBV7-9	TRBJ2-7	CAASRGDYEQYF
TRBV27	TRBJ2-2	CASSFSGNTGELFF
TRBV19	TRBJ2-3	CASSPQLARSTDTQYF
TRBV15	TRBJ2-1	CATSDLTGRAFYNEQFF
TRBV7-9	TRBJ1-2	CASSPGTGFNTF
TRBV7-6	TRBJ2-3	CASSLDNGDTQYF
TRBV28	TRBJ1-1	CASSFITEAFF
TRBV5-4	TRBJ2-1	CASSPGTSSSHEQFF
TRBV6-4	TRBJ1-2	CASSARRDRGRDYGYTF
TRBV5-4	TRBJ2-6	CASSLDILTDWSEANVLTF
TRBV30	TRBJ2-5	CAWSAGGETQYF
TRBV5-1	TRBJ2-5	CASSLGGAFETQYF
TRBV9	TRBJ2-1	CASSVERGDVAGEQFF
TRBV18	TRBJ2-7	CASSPAGTGRYEQYF
TRBV4-3	TRBJ2-3	CASNVGGRGSTDTQYF
TRBV6-6	TRBJ2-5	CASSSGLQETQYF
TRBV27	TRBJ2-5	CASSLSGWRLASTQYF